This TCR beta chain derives from a study of blood T cell repertoires in COVID-19. Produced via immunoSEQ multiplex PCR; TCRdb's table is partial and in-frame only. Of around 99,000 clones in the sample, 70% to 90% were seen once. The germline V gene encodes CDR1 SGHAT and CDR2 FQNNGV. This CDR3 is built from 16 residues. V lost 1 base to trimming and J lost 6 bases; unmatched junction nucleotides: 4. This clone was detected once. The receptor comes from a man aged 50-59 years with active or convalescent COVID-19. Sequencing was performed on peripheral blood. The J gene is TRBJ2-1, the V gene TRBV11-2; the match to TRBD1 covers 12 bases. CDR3 sequence reads: CASSLVRDRGRNEQFF. The DNA of the CDR3 is TGTGCCAGCAGCTTAGTGCGGGACAGGGGGCGCAATGAGCAGTTCTTC.